What follows are 4 T cell receptor beta chains derived from one specimen sequenced in a study of CD8+CD57+ T cells in acquired aplastic anemia. The template used for profiling TCR beta VDJ and CDR3 was genomic DNA. MiXCR, applied by TCRdb to the reads, yields one record per CDR3 protein. The table lists tens of thousands of distinct CDR3 sequences, 75% to 85% of them singletons. The sequencing sample was made of sorted CD4+, CD8+, or CD8+CD57+ T cells (not recorded which) from PBMCs. These receptors originate from a human donor in good health, serving as a control.

This clonotype was observed once. This sequence joins TRBV25-1 and TRBJ1-2; TRBD1 might be the D (6 bases). Germline CDR1 MGHDK, CDR2 SYGVNS. The V end lost 6 bases, the J end lost 5 bases, and 16 bases lay between the germline ends. This CDR3 has 14 residues. The CDR3 DNA follows: TGTGCCAGCAGGGCGACAGGTGTTGATTATGGCTACACCTTC. Its translation: CASRATGVDYGYTF.

This sequence joins TRBV29-1 and TRBJ2-3; 14 nucleotides line up with TRBD2. The germline V gene has CDR1 SQVTM and CDR2 ANQGSEA. The ends lost 5 bases at V and 6 bases at J; junction bases unmatched: 7. CDR3 size: 15 residues. Here the CDR3 reads CSVNGLAGGMDTQYF. The CDR3 region has the DNA TGCAGCGTTAACGGACTAGCGGGGGGCATGGATACGCAGTATTTT.

The chain recombines TRBV11-2 with TRBJ2-3; 7 nucleotides match TRBD2. Germline CDR1 reads SGHAT; CDR2 reads FQNNGV. The CDR3 is 15 amino acids. Losses at the gene ends were 1 base for V and 3 bases for J; bases not matched to a gene: 4. CDR3 nucleotides: TGTGCCAGCAGCTTAGTGGGGGGGACTACAGATACGCAGTATTTT. This sequence encodes CASSLVGGTTDTQYF.

The rearrangement uses TRBV20-1 and TRBJ1-5; 9 nucleotides agree with TRBD1. This CDR3 contains 14 residues. The germline V gene has CDR1 DFQATT and CDR2 SNEGSKA (reference sequence). The V and J ends lost 2 bases and 6 bases, in that order; junction bases with no gene match: 5. The DNA for the CDR3 is TGCAGTGCTAGACCCGGACAGGGGTTTCAGCCCCAGCATTTT. This encodes CSARPGQGFQPQHF.